This entry describes one T cell receptor beta chain. Antigen: not known. Being one base from a much bigger clone, this may be a read error. This specimen comes from a study of Graves' ophthalmopathy and Graves' hyperthyroidism. Regarding the study as a whole: Blood repertoires reportedly contained most expanded thyroid clonotypes above 0.001 frequency.

RNA transcripts served as template for amplifying TCR beta CDR3 sequences. HTBI primers served in a first-round RT-PCR, which a second-round multiplex PCR followed. Each CDR3 protein gets one entry after TCRdb re-called the multiplex PCR reads with MiXCR. Of some 750,000 distinct CDR3 sequences listed, roughly 41% were seen once; the top ten hold 40% to 45%. Patients with other autoimmune diseases, uncontrolled infections, pregnancy or lactation were excluded. The evidence that diagnosis relied on was clinical symptoms, serum thyroxine, TRAb, thyroid ultrasound and orbital computed tomography. Out of around 10 ml of fresh peripheral blood, PBMCs were obtained. Germline CDR1 is DFQATT and CDR2 is SNEGSKA (reference sequence). The CDR3 is 12 residues long.

What was sequenced was peripheral blood. The V gene is TRBV20-1, the J gene TRBJ2-7, with a tentative D call TRBD1 (5 bases). The source is an adult man with Graves' ophthalmopathy. Here the CDR3 DNA reads TGCAGTGCTAGTAAGGACACCTACAAGCAGTACTTC. Translated: CSASKDTYKQYF.